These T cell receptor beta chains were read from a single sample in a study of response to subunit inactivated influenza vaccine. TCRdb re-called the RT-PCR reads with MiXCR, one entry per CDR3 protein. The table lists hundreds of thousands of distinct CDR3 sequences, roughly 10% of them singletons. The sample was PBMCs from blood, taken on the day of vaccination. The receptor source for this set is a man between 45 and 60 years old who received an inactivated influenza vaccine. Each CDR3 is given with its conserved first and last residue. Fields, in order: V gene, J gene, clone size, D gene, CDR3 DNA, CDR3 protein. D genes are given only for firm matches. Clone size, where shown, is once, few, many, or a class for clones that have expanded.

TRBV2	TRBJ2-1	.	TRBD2	TGTGCCAGCAGTAGGGGAGGGCCCAATGAGCAGTTCTTC	CASSRGGPNEQFF
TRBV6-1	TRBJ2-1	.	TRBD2	TGTGCCAGCAGTCAGTCTCCCCCGGGGGGGCTTTACAATGAGCAGTTCTTC	CASSQSPPGGLYNEQFF
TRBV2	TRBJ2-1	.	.	TGTGCCAGCAGTAGCCGGACTGGGACCAACGAGCAGTTCTTC	CASSSRTGTNEQFF
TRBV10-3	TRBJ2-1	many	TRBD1	TGTGCCACCCGGGACAGGGGATTCTACAATGAGCAGTTCTTC	CATRDRGFYNEQFF
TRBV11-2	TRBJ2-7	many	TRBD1	TGTGCCAGCAGCTCGATCAGGGGGCGATTCTACGAGCAGTACTTC	CASSSIRGRFYEQYF
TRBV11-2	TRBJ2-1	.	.	TGTGCCAGCAGCATCCGGGTCGGCTACAATGAGCAGTTCTTC	CASSIRVGYNEQFF
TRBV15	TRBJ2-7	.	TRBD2	TGTGCCACCAGCAGGGGAGGGGAAAAGGGCTCCTACGAGCAGTACTTC	CATSRGGEKGSYEQYF
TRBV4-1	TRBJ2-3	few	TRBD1	TGCGCCAGCAGCCAAGAGGGGACAGGGGGCGCGGATACGCAGTATTTT	CASSQEGTGGADTQYF
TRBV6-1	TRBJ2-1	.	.	TGTGCCAGCACCAAATACAGGGATCATTACAATGAGCAGTTCTTC	CASTKYRDHYNEQFF
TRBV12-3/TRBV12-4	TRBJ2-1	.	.	TGTGCCAGCAGTCCATATCAATACAATGAGCAGTTCTTC	CASSPYQYNEQFF
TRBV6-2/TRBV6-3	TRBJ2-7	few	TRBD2	TGTGCCAGCAGTTCGAAGAGACTAGCGGGGGGCTACGAGCAGTACTTC	CASSSKRLAGGYEQYF
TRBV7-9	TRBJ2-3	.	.	TGTGCCAGCAGCCCGACCGGACGAAATACGCAGTATTTT	CASSPTGRNTQYF
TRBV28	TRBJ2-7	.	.	TGTGCCACCCAAGACGCGGGCTACGAGCAGTACTTC	CATQDAGYEQYF
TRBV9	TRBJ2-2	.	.	TGTGCCAGCAGCGTAGGTCAGGGGCGAGGGACCGGGGAGCTGTTTTTT	CASSVGQGRGTGELFF
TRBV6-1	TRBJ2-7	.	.	TGTGCCAGCTTACGGGGAGTCGGCAGCTCCTACGAGCAGTACTTC	CASLRGVGSSYEQYF
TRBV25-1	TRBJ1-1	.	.	TGTGCCAGCAGTGAACTTCCGGTGAGGGACACAAGAGGCCCTGAAGCTTTCTTT	CASSELPVRDTRGPEAFF
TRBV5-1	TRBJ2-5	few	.	TGCGCCAGCAGCTCGGGGAGGAAAGAGACCCAGTACTTC	CASSSGRKETQYF
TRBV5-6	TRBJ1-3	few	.	TGTGCCAGCAGCTTGTACAGAGCTCTAAGCTCTGGAAACACCATATATTTT	CASSLYRALSSGNTIYF
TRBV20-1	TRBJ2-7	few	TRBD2	TGCAGTGCTAGTGTCGCGACTAGCGGGAGAGGTATGCACGAGCAGTACTTC	CSASVATSGRGMHEQYF
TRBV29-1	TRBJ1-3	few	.	TGCAGCGTTGTCGACAGTGACTCTGGAAACACCATATATTTT	CSVVDSDSGNTIYF
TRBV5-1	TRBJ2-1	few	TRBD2	TGCGCCAGCAGCTCGAGCTCCGGGACTAGTCGTTCTAATGAGCAGTTCTTC	CASSSSSGTSRSNEQFF
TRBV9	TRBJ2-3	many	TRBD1	TGTGCCAGCAGCGTAACCCCGGGACAGGGGATAAATACGCAGTATTTT	CASSVTPGQGINTQYF
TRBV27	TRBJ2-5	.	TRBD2	TGTGCCAGCAGTCCGACTAGCGGGAGTTGGGAGACCCAGTACTTC	CASSPTSGSWETQYF
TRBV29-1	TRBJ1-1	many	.	TGCAGCGTAAAGGTCTTACACACTGAAGCTTTCTTT	CSVKVLHTEAFF
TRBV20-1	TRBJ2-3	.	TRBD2	TGCAGTGTAGGCCTAGCGGAAGATACGCAGTATTTT	CSVGLAEDTQYF
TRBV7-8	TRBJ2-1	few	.	TGTGCCAGCAGCTTAGCAGGGCCCAACTCCTACAATGAGCAGTTCTTC	CASSLAGPNSYNEQFF
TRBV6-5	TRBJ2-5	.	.	TGTGCCAGCAGTTACTCGCGGGGAGCCCAGTACTTC	CASSYSRGAQYF
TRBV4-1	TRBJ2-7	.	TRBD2	TGCGCCAGCAGCCCAGGCCCTAGCGGGGCCTACGAGCAGTACTTC	CASSPGPSGAYEQYF
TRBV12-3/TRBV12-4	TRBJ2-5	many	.	TGTGCCAGCAGTTTAAGGGAGAGACAAGAGACCCAGTACTTC	CASSLRERQETQYF
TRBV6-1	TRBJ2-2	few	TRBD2	TGTGCCAGCAGCCGACTAGCGGGCACCGGGGAGCTGTTTTTT	CASSRLAGTGELFF
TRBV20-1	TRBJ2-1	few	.	TGCAGTGCTACTAGGTCGCACAATGAGCAGTTCTTC	CSATRSHNEQFF
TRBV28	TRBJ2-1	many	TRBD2	TGTGCCAGCAGTTTTACTAGCGGGAGGGCCTCCTACAATGAGCAGTTCTTC	CASSFTSGRASYNEQFF